The next 31 T cell receptor beta chains were all read from a single sample in a study of CD8 T cells in Susac syndrome. An amount of RNA that ranged from roughly 0.5 to 1 ug was reverse transcribed with random hexamers. TCRdb reprocessed the immunoSEQ multiplex PCR reads via MiXCR and lists one record per CDR3 protein. The table shows about 100,000 distinct CDR3 sequences, with 95% occurring only once. Sequencing input: CD8+ T cells from PBMCs. These receptors all stem from a human donor with Susac syndrome.

The rearrangement joins TRBV19 to TRBJ1-1, with 10 bases fitting TRBD1. This CDR3 comprises 14 residues. V lost 3 bases to trimming and J lost 5 bases; unmatched junction nucleotides: 3. Germline-derived CDR1 and CDR2 are LNHDA and SQIVND (reference sequence). This CDR3 reads CASSIRDRGTEAFF. In DNA form, the CDR3 reads TGTGCCAGTAGTATCCGGGACAGGGGAACTGAAGCTTTCTTT.

The CDR3 nucleotides are TGCAGCGTCAGTGGGGGAGCTGAAGCTTTCTTT. Protein product: CSVSGGAEAFF. The genes are TRBV29-1 and TRBJ1-1, with a tentative D call TRBD1 (5 bases). The germline gives CDR1 SQVTM, CDR2 ANQGSEA. V gave up 6 bases and J gave up 6 bases, with 11 bases separating them. The CDR3 length is 11 residues.

J is TRBJ1-4 and V is TRBV18; 7 nucleotides agree with TRBD1. Germline CDR1 and CDR2: KGHSH and LQKENI. V lost 3 bases, J lost 7 bases, and 8 bases stayed unmatched. The CDR3 consists of 15 residues. DNA of the CDR3: TGTGCCAGCTCACCGGTTCGACAGGGCAGTGAAAAACTGTTTTTT. Translation gives CASSPVRQGSEKLFF. The full variable domain, with the rest looked up from reference TRBV18 and TRBJ1-4, is NAGVMQNPRHLVRRRGQEARLRCSPMKGHSHVYWYRQLPEEGLKFMVYLQKENIIDESGMPKERFSAEFPKEGPSILRIQQVVRGDSAAYFCASSPVRQGSEKLFFGSGTQLSVL.

The J gene is TRBJ2-1, the V gene TRBV2, with TRBD2 identical over 10 bases. The junction had 5 bases not matched to a gene; V was cut back by 5 bases and J by 7 bases. Germline V gene sequence: CDR1 SNHLY, CDR2 FYNNEI. The CDR3 loop spans 14 amino acids. The CDR3 reads CASSSGGAKNEQFF. Here the CDR3 DNA reads TGTGCCAGCAGTAGCGGGGGGGCTAAGAATGAGCAGTTCTTC.

The chain combines TRBV4-1 with TRBJ1-2; D is unclear. V lost 0 bases and J 8 bases, leaving 16 bases between the germline ends. This CDR3 contains 15 residues. Germline lookup yields CDR1 MGHRA and CDR2 YSYEKL. The CDR3 sequence: CASSQEVQGISGYTF. In DNA, the CDR3 is TGCGCCAGCAGCCAAGAAGTACAAGGAATCAGCGGCTACACCTTC.

The chain has TRBV4-1 and TRBJ2-7, with D perhaps matching TRBD1 or TRBD2 (5 bases each). This CDR3 has 16 amino acids. Germline V gene data show CDR1 as MGHRA and CDR2 as YSYEKL. V lost 4 bases to trimming and J lost 5 bases, with 21 bases between them. CDR3 sequence (DNA): TGCGCCAGCAGCCCGGGTCGGGGCAGGCCTGACAACGAGCAGTACTTC. Residues: CASSPGRGRPDNEQYF.

The chain has TRBV3-1 and TRBJ2-2; D remains ambiguous. This CDR3 has 13 residues. With 4 bases removed from V and 6 bases from J, the gap between germline ends came to 9 bases. The germline V gene has CDR1 LGHDT and CDR2 YNNKEL (reference sequence). CDR3 sequence reads: CASSPVGSGELFF. DNA for the CDR3: TGTGCCAGCAGCCCCGTCGGCTCCGGGGAGCTGTTTTTT.

The chain links TRBV19 to TRBJ2-1, with 7 bases matching TRBD1. J was trimmed by 7 bases and V by 6 bases; bases with no gene match: 12. The CDR3 consists of 15 residues. Germline loops: CDR1 LNHDA, CDR2 SQIVND (reference sequence). CDR3 amino acids: CASSLGQARRNEQFF. The CDR3 DNA follows: TGTGCCAGTAGCCTCGGACAGGCTAGACGAAATGAGCAGTTCTTC.

The chain links TRBV2 to TRBJ2-7, with a tentative D call TRBD1 (6 bases). The V and J ends lost 6 bases and 11 bases respectively, with 14 bases between them. CDR1 SNHLY and CDR2 FYNNEI come from the germline V gene. The CDR3 spans 11 residues. In nucleotides, the CDR3 is TGTGCCAGCAGGGGGGCCTTCCTGGAGTACTTC. This sequence encodes CASRGAFLEYF. The full variable domain, completed using reference TRBV2 and TRBJ2-7, is EPEVTQTPSHQVTQMGQEVILRCVPISNHLYFYWYRQILGQKVEFLVSFYNNEISEKSEIFDDQFSVERPDGSNFTLKIRSTKLEDSAMYFCASRGAFLEYFGPGTRLTVT.

The chain uses TRBV19 and TRBJ1-5, with D unresolved. Trimming shortened V by 11 bases and J by 0 bases, and 11 bases separated the two germline ends. CDR1 LNHDA and CDR2 SQIVND come from the germline V gene (reference sequence). There are 13 residues in the CDR3. In DNA form, the CDR3 reads TGTGCCCGTACGGCAGATAGCAATCAGCCCCAGCATTTT. Translation: CARTADSNQPQHF.

The chain combines TRBV20-1 with TRBJ1-5; tentatively, D is TRBD1 (6 bases). The germline gives CDR1 DFQATT, CDR2 SNEGSKA (reference sequence). Trimming cost V 2 bases and J 7 bases, with 12 bases left between them. The length of the CDR3 is 13 residues. CDR3 residues: CSARPPGQQPQHF. The CDR3 bases are TGCAGTGCTAGACCTCCGGGACAACAGCCCCAGCATTTT.

This sequence joins TRBV7-2 and TRBJ2-6; D remains unclear. The CDR3 has 15 residues. CDR1 is SGHTA and CDR2 is FQGNSA in the germline V gene. Trimming pared 7 bases from V and 0 bases from J, leaving 10 bases between. The CDR3 DNA follows: TGTGCCAGCAAACCCACCGGCTCTGGGGCCAACGTCCTGACTTTC. It translates to CASKPTGSGANVLTF.

This clonotype came up once. This chain connects TRBV27 to TRBJ2-7; 7 bases fit TRBD1. J gave up 3 bases and V 0 bases, and 11 bases lay outside the gene matches. Germline CDR1 and CDR2: MNHEY and SMNVEV (reference sequence). The CDR3 is 17 amino acids. CDR3 DNA sequence: TGTGCCAGCAGTTTATCGAGACAGGGTATACTGGGCTACGAGCAGTACTTC. It specifies CASSLSRQGILGYEQYF.

The chain carries TRBV7-9 and TRBJ2-7; 8 bases align to TRBD2. Germline V gives CDR1 SEHNR, CDR2 FQNEAQ (reference sequence). Trimming at V came to 5 bases and at J to 1 base, leaving 4 bases not matched to a gene. The CDR3 length is 14 residues. For the CDR3, the DNA is TGTGCCAGCAGCGCCGGGACTAGATCCTACGAGCAGTACTTC. It yields the protein CASSAGTRSYEQYF.

The chain uses TRBV13 and TRBJ2-3; 8 positions match TRBD2. Germline V gene data show CDR1 as PRHDT and CDR2 as FYEKMQ (reference sequence). The CDR3 is 17 residues long. Unmatched junction bases numbered 17, after V lost 5 bases and J lost 7 bases. DNA of the CDR3: TGTGCCAGCAGCACTTGGACTAGCCTTCATGTTGGGAATACGCAGTATTTT. This gives the protein CASSTWTSLHVGNTQYF.

CDR3 amino acids: CASSLGTSAGEQYF. The CDR3 DNA is TGTGCCAGCTCACTAGGGACATCTGCGGGCGAGCAGTACTTC. This rearrangement joins TRBV18 to TRBJ2-7; D might be TRBD1 (6 bases). The germline V gene encodes CDR1 KGHSH and CDR2 LQKENI. The CDR3 is 14 residues long. Trimming stripped 4 bases from V and 6 bases from J, with 16 bases between.

The rearrangement joins TRBV29-1 to TRBJ2-4, with TRBD1 matching 8 bases. Germline V gene sequence: CDR1 SQVTM, CDR2 ANQGSEA. This CDR3 is built from 14 residues. V dropped 6 bases and J dropped 7; count of bases not matched to a gene: 11. CDR3: CSVWTDRAGNIQYF. The CDR3 nucleotides read TGCAGCGTATGGACGGACAGGGCGGGGAACATTCAGTACTTC. The full variable domain, its missing parts supplied by reference TRBV29-1 and TRBJ2-4, is SAVISQKPSRDICQRGTSLTIQCQVDSQVTMMFWYRQQPGQSLTLIATANQGSEATYESGFVIDKFPISRPNLTFSTLTVSNMSPEDSSIYLCSVWTDRAGNIQYFGAGTRLSVL.

The chain recombines TRBV29-1 with TRBJ2-2; D uncertain. The CDR3 extends over 12 amino acids. V lost 3 bases and J 8 bases, leaving 10 bases between the germline ends. Per germline, CDR1 SQVTM and CDR2 ANQGSEA. Here the CDR3 DNA reads TGCAGCGTTGATGGGGTCACGGGGGAGCTGTTTTTT. Translated: CSVDGVTGELFF.

V gene TRBV4-1 combines with J gene TRBJ2-3, with D uncertain. Trimming stripped 4 bases from V and 7 bases from J, with 12 bases between. The CDR3 is 13 amino acids. Germline V gene data show CDR1 as MGHRA and CDR2 as YSYEKL. The CDR3 DNA follows: TGCGCCAGCAGCCCGTACGATGGGAATACGCAGTATTTT. This sequence encodes CASSPYDGNTQYF.

V gene TRBV29-1 combines with J gene TRBJ2-1; D gene unclear. Looked up from germline, CDR1 is SQVTM and CDR2 is ANQGSEA. The CDR3 is 12 residues long. V was trimmed by 3 bases and J by 7 bases, leaving 10 bases between them. The CDR3 protein is CSVDRSTNEQFF. The CDR3, as DNA: TGCAGCGTTGATAGGTCAACTAATGAGCAGTTCTTC.

V and J are TRBV7-9 and TRBJ2-7; D unclear. The CDR3 loop spans 15 amino acids. Per the germline V gene, CDR1 is SEHNR and CDR2 is FQNEAQ (reference sequence). V gave up 2 bases and J gave up 2 bases, with 13 bases separating them. The CDR3 protein is CASSLHKEMTYEQYF. For the CDR3, the DNA is TGTGCCAGCAGCTTACACAAGGAGATGACCTACGAGCAGTACTTC.

The rearrangement uses TRBV7-2 and TRBJ2-1; weak D call: TRBD2 (6 bases). Germline values: CDR1 SGHTA, CDR2 FQGNSA. The V end was cut by 4 bases, the J end by 9 bases, with 16 bases between. The CDR3 runs to 14 residues. In DNA form, the CDR3 reads TGTGCCAGCAGCTGGTGGCGGGGCCGGGGTGAGCAGTTCTTC. It translates to CASSWWRGRGEQFF.

This clonotype has only one observation. This rearrangement joins TRBV9 to TRBJ1-1; no firm D call. The V gene's germline CDR1 is SGDLS and CDR2 YYNGEE. V was trimmed by 0 bases and J by 0 bases, leaving 6 bases between them. The CDR3 length is 14 residues. The CDR3 region has the DNA TGTGCCAGCAGCGTAGCTTCCCTGAACACTGAAGCTTTCTTT. The encoded protein is CASSVASLNTEAFF.

The chain employs TRBV6-1 and TRBJ1-1; TRBD1 aligns across 11 bases. Per germline, CDR1 MNHNS and CDR2 SASEGT. This CDR3 is built from 15 residues. V shed 3 bases, J shed 5 bases, and the junction held 5 bases outside the gene matches. CDR3 bases: TGTGCCAGCAGTGATGGGGACAGGGGGAAGACTGAAGCTTTCTTT. This gives the protein CASSDGDRGKTEAFF.

This clonotype was counted once. The chain links TRBV29-1 to TRBJ1-1; no firm D call. Germline assignment: CDR1 SQVTM and CDR2 ANQGSEA. The V end lost 5 bases, the J end lost 7 bases, and 14 bases lay between the germline ends. The CDR3 totals 12 residues. The CDR3 DNA reads TGCAGCGTTCTAGGAGGCTCGAGTGAAGCTTTCTTT. Encoded protein: CSVLGGSSEAFF.

The V gene is TRBV12-3 or TRBV12-4, the J gene TRBJ1-3; D gene ambiguous. The CDR3 length is 12 residues. V lost 8 bases and J lost 1, with 6 bases in between. This CDR3 is CASRESGNTIYF. The CDR3 coding sequence is TGTGCCAGCCGCGAATCTGGAAACACCATATATTTT.

The V and J genes are TRBV20-1 and TRBJ2-7; 7 nucleotides line up with TRBD2. CDR3 length: 14 amino acids. From germline, CDR1 is DFQATT and CDR2 SNEGSKA (reference sequence). V was pared by 0 bases and J by 4 bases, with 6 bases of the junction left unmatched. The DNA of the CDR3 is TGCAGTGCTAGAGATTTGCCTAGCGGATACGAGCAGTACTTC. Translated: CSARDLPSGYEQYF.

V is TRBV5-6 and J is TRBJ2-3, with D perhaps given as TRBD1 or TRBD2 (5 bases each). CDR1 and CDR2 from the germline V gene are SGHDT and YYEEEE. The length of the CDR3 is 14 residues. The V and J ends lost 3 bases and 6 bases respectively, with 14 bases between them. The CDR3 coding sequence is TGTGCCAGCAGCTCGGGGCTTAGGGTGGATACGCAGTATTTT. It codes for CASSSGLRVDTQYF. Looking up the rest from reference TRBV5-6 and TRBJ2-3 gives the full variable domain: DAGVTQSPTHLIKTRGQQVTLRCSPKSGHDTVSWYQQALGQGPQFIFQYYEEEERQRGNFPDRFSGHQFPNYSSELNVNALLLGDSALYLCASSSGLRVDTQYFGPGTRLTVL.

J is TRBJ2-5 and V is TRBV4-1, with 7 bases aligning to TRBD2. After removal of 6 bases from V and 0 bases from J, the junction contained 10 bases not matched to a gene. The germline gives CDR1 MGHRA, CDR2 YSYEKL. The CDR3 is 16 amino acids. CDR3 loop: CASRYLADSYQETQYF. CDR3 nucleotides: TGCGCCAGCAGGTACCTAGCGGATTCGTACCAAGAGACCCAGTACTTC.

The CDR3 nucleotides read TGCAGCGCAAGACAGGGAAAGACCCAGTACTTC. This gives the protein CSARQGKTQYF. The chain has TRBV29-1 and TRBJ2-5; 7 positions agree with TRBD1. Germline V gene sequence: CDR1 SQVTM, CDR2 ANQGSEA. There are 11 residues in the CDR3. Trimming removed 7 bases from V and 6 bases from J; junction bases left unmatched: 5.

CDR3 in amino acids: CASSYDRAGANVLTF. CDR3 sequence (DNA): TGTGCCAGCAGTTACGACAGGGCTGGGGCCAACGTCCTGACTTTC. J is TRBJ2-6 and V is TRBV6-2 or TRBV6-3; 7 bases are shared with TRBD1. Losses at the gene ends were 2 bases for V and 2 bases for J; bases not matched to a gene: 0. This CDR3 spans 15 amino acids. CDR1 is MNHEY, CDR2 SVGEGT, per germline.